This T cell receptor beta chain was documented in a study of cytomegalovirus exposure and HLA in healthy donors. Study-wide findings and caveats: Prior analysis indicated that the majority of TCR beta V segments exhibited productivity approximately 87% or approximately 30% of the time.

The V segment lost 5 bases and the J segment 2 bases; nucleotides outside the gene matches: 6. Germline V gene lookup returns CDR1 LNHDA and CDR2 SQIVND (reference sequence). The CDR3 extends over 15 amino acids. The PCR had 60 Vbeta and 13 Jbeta primers. Some clones are missing from TCRdb's copy, which holds only in-frame ones; the method was immunoSEQ multiplex PCR. The table records tens of thousands of clones, about four fifths of them present only once. About this clone itself: What it recognizes is unknown.

J is TRBJ2-7 and V is TRBV19; 10 bases match TRBD1. This clonotype originated in a man aged 45 to 65 in good health and CMV-seropositive. The sample comprised PBMCs. The CDR3 reads CASSQRQGAAYEQYF. The CDR3 DNA is TGTGCCAGTAGTCAACGACAGGGGGCGGCCTACGAGCAGTACTTC. The full variable domain, with the rest looked up from reference TRBV19 and TRBJ2-7, is DGGITQSPKYLFRKEGQNVTLSCEQNLNHDAMYWYRQDPGQGLRLIYYSQIVNDFQKGDIAEGYSVSREKKESFPLTVTSAQKNPTAFYLCASSQRQGAAYEQYFGPGTRLTVT.